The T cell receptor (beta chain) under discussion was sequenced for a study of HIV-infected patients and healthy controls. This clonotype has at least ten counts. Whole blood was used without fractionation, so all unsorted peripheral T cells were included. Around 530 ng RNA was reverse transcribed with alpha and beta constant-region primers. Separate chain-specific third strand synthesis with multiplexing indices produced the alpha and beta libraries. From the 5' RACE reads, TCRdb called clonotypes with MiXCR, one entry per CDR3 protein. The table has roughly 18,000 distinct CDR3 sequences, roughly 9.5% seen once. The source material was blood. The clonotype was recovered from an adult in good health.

The CDR3 DNA follows: TGCGCCAGCAGCGCACAACAGGGGGACCTAGGATACTTC. Translated: CASSAQQGDLGYF. The chain links TRBV5-1 to TRBJ2-7; TRBD1 aligns across 8 bases. Germline CDR1 is SGHRS and CDR2 is YFSETQ. The CDR3 runs to 13 residues. V was clipped by 4 bases and J by 13 bases; unmatched bases: 13.